The 21 T cell receptor beta chains listed next were all sequenced from one sample in a study of T cell clones after liver transplantation. Repertoires were generated with immunoSEQ multiplex PCR, while TCRdb's copy carries only in-frame clones and drops some. This table holds some 80,000 clones, 80% to 90% found once. Source: CD4+ T cells from blood, taken about 50 months after liver transplant. These receptors originate from a human patient who received a liver transplant. The graft donor may account for some of the T cells.

The CDR3 region has the DNA TGTGCTAGTGGTTTGGCCTCGGAGGGGGCTCAGTACTTC. It codes for CASGLASEGAQYF. The chain has TRBV12-5 and TRBJ2-4, with D perhaps matching TRBD1 (7 bases). The CDR3 is made up of 13 amino acids. Germline-derived CDR1 and CDR2 are LGHNT and FRNRAP. V shed 1 base and J shed 12 bases, with 13 bases lying between them.

The chain recombines TRBV19 with TRBJ2-7; D is undetermined. In germline, CDR1 is LNHDA, CDR2 SQIVND (reference sequence). The V and J ends lost 7 bases and 5 bases respectively, with 12 bases between them. This CDR3 is 12 amino acids long. The CDR3 is CASKSNPHEQYF. The CDR3 nucleotides are TGTGCCAGTAAATCAAATCCCCACGAGCAGTACTTC.

The J gene is TRBJ1-4, the V gene TRBV29-1, with TRBD1 matching over 7 bases. CDR1 and CDR2 (germline): SQVTM, ANQGSEA. The CDR3 has 13 amino acids. V shed 7 bases, J shed 6 bases, and the junction held 8 bases outside the gene matches. As DNA, the CDR3 is TGCAGCGGTAGACAGGGCCAGGATGAAAAACTGTTTTTT. Translated, it gives CSGRQGQDEKLFF.

J is TRBJ1-1 and V is TRBV7-2; a possible D gene is TRBD1 (5 bases). Germline V gene data show CDR1 as SGHTA and CDR2 as FQGNSA. This CDR3 has 14 amino acids. Trimming shortened V by 2 bases and J by 4 bases, and 11 bases separated the two germline ends. CDR3 nucleotides: TGTGCCAGCAGCTTATATCAGGGAGGCACTGAAGCTTTCTTT. It codes for CASSLYQGGTEAFF.

Details on this clone: The germline gene is not matched at one end of the junction; a read error may be the cause. At the DNA level, this CDR3 is encoded by other sequences in the same sample as well. This chain uses TRBV28 with TRBJ1-2, with 9 bases aligning to TRBD1. This CDR3 region has 15 residues. Germline assignment: CDR1 MDHEN and CDR2 SYDVKM. The CDR3 region has the DNA TGTGCCAGTAGTTTCCTGGGGACAGGGAAGAATGGCTACACCTTC. Residues: CASSFLGTGKNGYTF.

The gene calls are TRBV19 and TRBJ1-4, with D possibly TRBD1 on 6 matching bases. V was clipped by 8 bases and J by 6 bases, with 13 bases between them. Germline-derived CDR1 and CDR2 are LNHDA and SQIVND (reference sequence). CDR3 length: 13 residues. CDR3 protein: CASSPRTDEKLFF. The CDR3 DNA follows: TGTGCCAGTTCGCCTCGGACAGATGAAAAACTGTTTTTT.

The V and J genes are TRBV5-4 and TRBJ2-7, with TRBD2 matching over 10 bases. Trimming took 3 bases from V and 2 from J; bases not matched to a gene: 8. The CDR3 spans 16 residues. Germline V gene data show CDR1 as SGHNT and CDR2 as YYREEE (reference sequence). This CDR3 reads CASSSSRTSGAYEQYF. The CDR3 DNA sequence: TGTGCCAGCAGCTCTAGCAGGACTAGCGGCGCCTACGAGCAGTACTTC.

The chain is built from TRBV11-2 and TRBJ1-3; D gene ambiguous. Trimming stripped 5 bases from V and 5 bases from J, with 7 bases between. This CDR3 spans 12 amino acids. Germline CDR1 and CDR2: SGHAT and FQNNGV. Written as DNA, the CDR3 is TGTGCCAGCAGCCTCGAGCGAAACACCATATATTTT. Residues: CASSLERNTIYF.

The chain joins TRBV19 to TRBJ1-1; D is undetermined. Looked up from germline, CDR1 is LNHDA and CDR2 is SQIVND (reference sequence). Deletions cut 4 bases from V and 5 bases from J, with 11 bases between. The CDR3 totals 13 residues. CDR3 in amino acids: CASSSSAGTEAFF. In DNA form, the CDR3 reads TGTGCCAGTAGTAGCTCTGCCGGGACTGAAGCTTTCTTT.

The chain has TRBV11-3 and TRBJ2-2; D unclear. The CDR3 extends over 14 amino acids. V lost 8 bases, J lost 0 bases, and 10 bases lay in between. The germline gives CDR1 SGHNT, CDR2 YENEEA. The CDR3 DNA is TGTGCCAGCTCGGAGAATACGAACACCGGGGAGCTGTTTTTT. It specifies CASSENTNTGELFF.

This chain connects TRBV5-4 to TRBJ2-3, with 10 bases lining up with TRBD1. V lost 6 bases, J lost 4 bases, and 8 bases stayed unmatched. CDR3 length equals 15 residues. The germline gives CDR1 SGHNT, CDR2 YYREEE (reference sequence). The CDR3 nucleotides are TGTGCCAGCACCCCGAGGGACAGGGGACCAGATACGCAGTATTTT. This sequence encodes CASTPRDRGPDTQYF. The full variable domain, completed using reference TRBV5-4 and TRBJ2-3, is ETGVTQSPTHLIKTRGQQVTLRCSSQSGHNTVSWYQQALGQGPQFIFQYYREEENGRGNFPPRFSGLQFPNYSSELNVNALELDDSALYLCASTPRDRGPDTQYFGPGTRLTVL.

The rearrangement joins TRBV21-1 to TRBJ1-3. TRBV21-1 is deemed a pseudogene. The CDR3 has 17 amino acids. The CDR3 spells CASSDKRKVRRANTIYF. CDR3 DNA: TGTGCCAGCAGCGACAAAAGGAAGGTACGGCGGGCGAACACCATATATTTT.

The chain combines TRBV30 with TRBJ2-5; 11 nucleotides agree with TRBD2. The CDR3 is 14 amino acids. The V and J ends lost 0 bases and 5 bases, in that order; junction bases with no gene match: 2. Looked up from germline, CDR1 is GTSNPN and CDR2 is SVGIG (reference sequence). CDR3 amino acids: CAWSVRTSGETQYF. Here the CDR3 DNA reads TGTGCCTGGAGTGTACGGACTAGCGGGGAGACCCAGTACTTC.

The V call is TRBV9, the J call TRBJ2-7; D may match TRBD1 or TRBD2 (5 bases each). This CDR3 region has 13 residues. CDR1 and CDR2 from the germline V gene are SGDLS and YYNGEE. Trimming removed 4 bases at V and 3 bases at J, with 11 bases between. CDR3 sequence: CASSPGTFYEQYF. In nucleotides, the CDR3 is TGTGCCAGCAGCCCCGGGACGTTCTACGAGCAGTACTTC.

This clone was recorded once. V is TRBV7-6 and J is TRBJ2-3; D not certain. The germline V gene has CDR1 SGHVS and CDR2 FNYEAQ. V was clipped by 4 bases and J by 6 bases, with 26 bases between them. The length of the CDR3 is 18 residues. The CDR3 coding sequence is TGTGCCAGCAGCTCTCTGGTGGGGTGGGGTCGTGACACTGATACGCAGTATTTT. Protein sequence: CASSSLVGWGRDTDTQYF.

This clone has just a few counts. Other DNA variants within this sample encode the same CDR3. The genes are TRBV27 and TRBJ1-2, with 7 bases identical to TRBD1. Germline CDR1 reads MNHEY; CDR2 reads SMNVEV (reference sequence). This CDR3 spans 15 amino acids. Unmatched junction bases numbered 7, after V lost 6 bases and J lost 0 bases. The CDR3 is CASSPRTGANYGYTF. The DNA of the CDR3 is TGTGCCAGCAGCCCGAGGACAGGAGCTAACTATGGCTACACCTTC.

This clone was observed a single time. The CDR3 reads CASSLGGGGNQPQHF. Here the CDR3 DNA reads TGTGCCAGCAGTTTAGGGGGCGGGGGCAATCAGCCCCAGCATTTT. The chain is built from TRBV28 and TRBJ1-5; TRBD1 is a possible D gene (6 bases). The CDR3 consists of 15 residues. V was trimmed by 2 bases and J by 2 bases, leaving 10 bases between them. Per germline, CDR1 MDHEN and CDR2 SYDVKM. Drawing the rest from reference TRBV28 and TRBJ1-5, the complete variable domain is DVKVTQSSRYLVKRTGEKVFLECVQDMDHENMFWYRQDPGLGLRLIYFSYDVKMKEKGDIPEGYSVSREKKERFSLILESASTNQTSMYLCASSLGGGGNQPQHFGDGTRLSIL.

This chain links TRBV7-9 with TRBJ2-5; 10 bases are a match to TRBD1. Germline values: CDR1 SEHNR, CDR2 FQNEAQ (reference sequence). This CDR3 has 14 amino acids. J lost 4 bases, V lost 5 bases, and 4 bases had no gene match. CDR3 bases: TGTGCCAGCAGCGAGACAGGGGGCTCAGAGACCCAGTACTTC. Protein sequence: CASSETGGSETQYF.

The V and J genes are TRBV18 and TRBJ1-1; 7 bases agree with TRBD1. Germline V gives CDR1 KGHSH, CDR2 LQKENI. The CDR3 runs to 17 residues. Germline trimming cut 1 base from V and 0 bases from J; bases unmatched to any gene: 8. The CDR3 region is CASSPRRDRAMNTEAFF. The CDR3 DNA is TGTGCCAGCTCACCACGTAGAGACAGGGCGATGAACACTGAAGCTTTCTTT.

The rearrangement uses TRBV5-1 and TRBJ2-5, with TRBD2 as a possible D gene (5 bases). Germline assignment: CDR1 SGHRS and CDR2 YFSETQ. V was trimmed by 1 base and J by 4 bases, leaving 11 bases between them. The CDR3 covers 14 residues. The CDR3 DNA reads TGCGCCAGCAGCTTGAACGCGGGTGGAGAGACCCAGTACTTC. It yields the protein CASSLNAGGETQYF.

V and J are TRBV19 and TRBJ1-4; D remains ambiguous. The length of the CDR3 is 15 residues. The V gene's germline CDR1 is LNHDA and CDR2 SQIVND (reference sequence). V dropped 0 bases and J dropped 3 bases, with 8 bases sitting between them. CDR3: CASSIETRPNEKLFF. The CDR3 DNA is TGTGCCAGTAGTATAGAGACCCGACCTAATGAAAAACTGTTTTTT. Full variable domain (outside the CDR3, taken from reference TRBV19 and TRBJ1-4): DGGITQSPKYLFRKEGQNVTLSCEQNLNHDAMYWYRQDPGQGLRLIYYSQIVNDFQKGDIAEGYSVSREKKESFPLTVTSAQKNPTAFYLCASSIETRPNEKLFFGSGTQLSVL.